The entry below gives a single T cell receptor (beta chain) sequence along with its context. This clonotype has only a few counts. Its binding antigen is unknown. No base-level quality is on record; no much larger clone is a single base apart. The data belong to a study of CD8 T cells in ankylosing spondylitis (dated 2017 in TCRdb). Context from the whole study: The study set out to find disease-linked TCR variants by profiling T cell receptor beta repertoires in ankylosing spondylitis patients and healthy donors. The whole study cohort included 90 to 120 healthy donors and about two dozen ankylosing spondylitis patients. Peripheral blood was sampled, and synovial fluid was also collected from ankylosing spondylitis patients. Results and caveats for the whole study, not just this receptor: Some motif variants had previously been reported in the synovial fluid and blood of reactive arthritis patients, which suggests shared mechanisms of disease initiation. The disease-linked clones had a CD8+ phenotype and were found at relatively low frequencies in peripheral blood. A TCR beta motif made up of several highly homologous amino acid variants appeared to be characteristic of blood from ankylosing spondylitis patients. According to the report, matched synovial fluid samples from ankylosing spondylitis patients were significantly enriched for the disease-linked clones.

TCRdb names Illumina HiSeq 2500 as the instrument used. Quantitative 5'-RACE with molecular barcodes was the method used to prepare the TCR beta libraries. As for the original processing: To identify disease-linked TCR variants, a new computational method was used, one built on a probabilistic model of VDJ rearrangement. Using fastp trimming at Q25 and MiXCR clonotype assembly, TCRdb reanalyzed the public sequencing data and kept in-frame beta chains. Each entry merges the rows of one CDR3 protein and shows their most common DNA and genes. TCRdb's processing, not the study's, gives the V and J calls here. Across this sample there are 750,000 to 850,000 distinct CDR3 sequences, with 10% to 15% seen only once. Approximately 0.5% of the sample is taken by the ten largest. CDR1 MNHEY and CDR2 SVGEGT were looked up in the germline V gene. Deletion took 0 bases off V and 3 bases off J, with a span of 28 bases between the germline ends. The CDR3 sequence holds 21 residues, the cysteine and phenylalanine included. The retained sequence is limited to the CDR3, 63 bases, with the frame set at the first base.

This sequence was found in a male donor with ankylosing spondylitis. The sequencing sample was made of blood, either unsorted or a sorted T cell fraction (not recorded which). The V and J segments used are TRBV6-2 or TRBV6-3 and TRBJ2-3; the D call is tentative, TRBD1 or TRBD2, as each matches 5 bases. CDR3 region: CASSYSSRGVESLRRTDTQYF. The nucleotides read TGTGCCAGCAGTTACTCATCCCGGGGCGTTGAGTCGTTGAGGAGAACAGATACGCAGTATTTT.